This T cell receptor beta chain was found in a study of T cells after yellow fever vaccination. The sample holds many counts of this clonotype. Its target is not known. In making TCR cDNA, 5'RACE template switching added a universal primer site and UMIs to it. One entry per CDR3 protein, called by TCRdb with MiXCR from the 5' RACE reads. This sample carries about 50,000 distinct CDR3 sequences, more than 5.5% of them seen once, and the ten largest clones take under 45%. General study results and limits: Reappearing after the booster were most of the clones from primary vaccination (approximately 96% CD4, 75% to 90% CD8).

This TCR came from a man aged 18 to 30 who received the YFV17D yellow fever vaccine. The sample was CD8+ T cells sorted from PBMCs, taken on the day of the first yellow fever vaccination.

CDR3 nucleotides: TGTGCCAGCAGCTTAGAAGCAGGGGACGAGCAGTACGTC. This sequence encodes CASSLEAGDEQYV. The rearrangement joins TRBV11-2 to TRBJ2-7, with D tentatively TRBD1 (6 bases). The CDR3 is 13 amino acids. Germline CDR1 reads SGHAT; CDR2 reads FQNNGV. Trimming pared 0 bases from V and 5 bases from J, leaving 8 bases between.